This T cell receptor beta chain was identified during a study of T cells in Graves' hyperthyroidism and ophthalmopathy. Overall study results and limits: The model's output predicted ophthalmopathy at a median of around 6.9 months prior to onset.

This CDR3 comprises 13 residues. V gave up 6 bases and J gave up 11 bases; unmatched junction bases: 10. This clonotype was counted only a few times. Its antigen is not identified. What was amplified from RNA transcripts were TCR beta CDR3 regions. An initial round of RT-PCR targeting the TCR CDR3 relied on the HTBI primer set. Using its own MiXCR run on the multiplex PCR reads, TCRdb lists one record per CDR3 protein. The sample lists 340,000 or so distinct CDR3 sequences, roughly 23% seen once, with around 48% in the top ten. Uncontrolled infection, other autoimmune disease, pregnancy or lactation disqualified patients from enrolment.

The chain recombines TRBV12-3 or TRBV12-4 with TRBJ1-1; TRBD1 aligns across 9 bases. This clonotype originated in a woman aged 45-65 years with Graves' hyperthyroidism. Specimen: blood. The CDR3 nucleotides read TGTGCCAGCAGGACAGGGGGAAAGGGGGGGGCTTTCTTT. This encodes CASRTGGKGGAFF.